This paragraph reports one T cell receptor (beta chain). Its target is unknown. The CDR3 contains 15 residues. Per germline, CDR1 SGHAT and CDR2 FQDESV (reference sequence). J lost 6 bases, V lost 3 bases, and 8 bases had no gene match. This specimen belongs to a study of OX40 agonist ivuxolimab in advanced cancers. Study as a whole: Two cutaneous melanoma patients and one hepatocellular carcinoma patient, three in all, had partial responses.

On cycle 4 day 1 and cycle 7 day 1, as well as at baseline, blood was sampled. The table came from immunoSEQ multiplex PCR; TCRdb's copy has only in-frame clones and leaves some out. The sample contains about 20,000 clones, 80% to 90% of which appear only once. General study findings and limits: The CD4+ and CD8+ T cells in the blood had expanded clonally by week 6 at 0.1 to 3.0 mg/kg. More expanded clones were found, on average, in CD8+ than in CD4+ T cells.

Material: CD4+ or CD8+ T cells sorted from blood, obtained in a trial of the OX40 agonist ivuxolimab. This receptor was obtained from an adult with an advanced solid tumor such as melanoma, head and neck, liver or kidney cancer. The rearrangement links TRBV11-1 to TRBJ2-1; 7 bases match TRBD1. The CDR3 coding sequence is TGTGCCAGCAGCTTTTCGACAGGGATGGGCAATGAGCAGTTCTTC. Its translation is CASSFSTGMGNEQFF.